This record concerns one T cell receptor (beta chain) sequence. Its antigen remains unknown. The CDR3 covers 15 residues. CDR1 is SGHVS, CDR2 FNYEAQ, per germline. V dropped 5 bases and J dropped 0 bases, with 10 bases sitting between them. Using immunoSEQ multiplex PCR, the repertoire was profiled, and TCRdb retains in-frame clones only, with some absent. The top ten hold around 5.9% of the sample, which has 100,000 to 130,000 clones, just over 90% seen once. The data belong to a study of T cell responses to AZD1222 COVID-19 vaccine. Regarding the study as a whole: Donors skewed white British and female; clonal diversity was possibly underestimated.

The specimen was peripheral blood, collected 28 days after the second AZD1222 dose. The V and J genes are TRBV7-6 and TRBJ1-4, with a tentative D call TRBD1 (5 bases). The sequence was obtained from an adult who received the AZD1222 COVID-19 vaccine. This CDR3 is CASSPGTATNEKLFF. CDR3 coding DNA: TGTGCCAGCAGCCCAGGGACTGCAACTAATGAAAAACTGTTTTTT.